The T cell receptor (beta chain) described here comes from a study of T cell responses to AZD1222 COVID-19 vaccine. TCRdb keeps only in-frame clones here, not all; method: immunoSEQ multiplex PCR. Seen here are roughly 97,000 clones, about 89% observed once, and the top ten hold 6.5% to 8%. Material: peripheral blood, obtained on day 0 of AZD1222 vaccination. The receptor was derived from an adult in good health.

As DNA, the CDR3 is TGTGCCAGCAGCTTAGCGTCGGGGCTGAGCACTGAAGCTTTCTTT. Its translation: CASSLASGLSTEAFF. The V and J genes are TRBV11-2 and TRBJ1-1; possibly TRBD1 for D (5 bases). CDR1 SGHAT and CDR2 FQNNGV come from the germline V gene. Trimming cost V 1 base and J 4 bases, with 13 bases left between them. This CDR3 contains 15 residues.